This note documents a single T cell receptor beta chain sequence. Its antigen is not known. This sample is drawn from a study of cytomegalovirus exposure and HLA in healthy donors. Notes on the study in general: Most sequenced TCRs were rare (though some public TCRs occurred in many donors).

60 Vbeta and 13 Jbeta primers were used in PCR. Produced via immunoSEQ multiplex PCR; TCRdb's table is partial and in-frame only. The sample table includes roughly 40,000 clones. There are 16 residues in the CDR3. Germline loops: CDR1 LNHDA, CDR2 SQIVND (reference sequence). With 3 bases clipped from V and 2 bases from J, the junction kept 7 bases outside the gene matches. This TCR was sampled from a man between 25 and 39 years old in good health and CMV-seronegative. V is TRBV19 and J is TRBJ2-3; TRBD2 matches 8 bases. The sequencing input was PBMCs. CDR3 nucleotide sequence: TGTGCCAGTAGTATCGGGGTAGCGGGGTTCACAGATACGCAGTATTTT. Its protein product is CASSIGVAGFTDTQYF.